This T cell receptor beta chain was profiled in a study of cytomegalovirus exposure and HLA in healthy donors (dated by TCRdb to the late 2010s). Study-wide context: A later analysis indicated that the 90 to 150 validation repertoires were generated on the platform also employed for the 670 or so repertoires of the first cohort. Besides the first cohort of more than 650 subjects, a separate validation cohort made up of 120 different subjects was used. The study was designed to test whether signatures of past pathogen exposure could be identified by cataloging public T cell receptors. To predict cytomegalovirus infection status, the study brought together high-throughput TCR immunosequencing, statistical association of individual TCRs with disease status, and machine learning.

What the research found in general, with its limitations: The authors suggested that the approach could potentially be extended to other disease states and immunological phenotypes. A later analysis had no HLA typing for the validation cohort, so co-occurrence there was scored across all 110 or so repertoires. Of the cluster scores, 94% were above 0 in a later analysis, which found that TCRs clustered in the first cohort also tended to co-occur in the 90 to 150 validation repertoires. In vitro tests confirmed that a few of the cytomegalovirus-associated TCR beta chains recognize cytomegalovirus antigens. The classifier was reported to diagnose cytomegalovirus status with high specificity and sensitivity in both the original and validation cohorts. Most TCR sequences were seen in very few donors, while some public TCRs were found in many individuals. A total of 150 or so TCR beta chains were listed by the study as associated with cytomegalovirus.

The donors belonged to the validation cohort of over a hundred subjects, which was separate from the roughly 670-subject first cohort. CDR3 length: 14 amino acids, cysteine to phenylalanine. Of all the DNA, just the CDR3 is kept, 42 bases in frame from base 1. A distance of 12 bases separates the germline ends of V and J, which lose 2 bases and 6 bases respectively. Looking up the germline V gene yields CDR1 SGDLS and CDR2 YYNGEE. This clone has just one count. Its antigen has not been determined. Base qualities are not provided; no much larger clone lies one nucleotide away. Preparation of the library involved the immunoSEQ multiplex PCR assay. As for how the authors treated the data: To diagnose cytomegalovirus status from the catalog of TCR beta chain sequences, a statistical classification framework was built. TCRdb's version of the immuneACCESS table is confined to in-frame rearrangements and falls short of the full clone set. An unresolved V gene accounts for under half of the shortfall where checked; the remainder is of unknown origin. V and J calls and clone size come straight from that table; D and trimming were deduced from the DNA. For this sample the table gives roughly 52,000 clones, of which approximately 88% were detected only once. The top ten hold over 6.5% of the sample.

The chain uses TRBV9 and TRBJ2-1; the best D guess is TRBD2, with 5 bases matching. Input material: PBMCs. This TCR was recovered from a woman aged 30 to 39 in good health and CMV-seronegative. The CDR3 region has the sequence CASSVVDRGNEQFF. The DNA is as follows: TGTGCCAGCAGCGTTGTAGATCGGGGCAATGAGCAGTTCTTC.